The 30 T cell receptor beta chains below all came from one sample that was sequenced in a study of blood T cell repertoires in COVID-19. Assay: immunoSEQ multiplex PCR; the TCRdb copy retains only in-frame clones and omits some. The sample records roughly 40,000 clones, about 85% being singletons. Sequenced: peripheral blood. Every receptor here comes from a woman aged 80 or older with acute or convalescent COVID-19.

Here the CDR3 reads CASSPSTGGISTDTQYF. The CDR3 nucleotides read TGTGCCAGCTCACCATCGACAGGGGGCATCAGCACAGATACGCAGTATTTT. The genes are TRBV18 and TRBJ2-3; 10 nucleotides match TRBD1. The CDR3 runs to 17 residues. With V trimmed by 2 bases and J by 0 bases, 5 bases remained unmatched. Per the germline V gene, CDR1 is KGHSH and CDR2 is LQKENI.

V is TRBV11-2 and J is TRBJ2-5; a weak D match, TRBD2 (5 bases). The germline gives CDR1 SGHAT, CDR2 FQNNGV. Trimming removed 3 bases from V and 1 base from J, with 12 bases in between. The CDR3 extends over 15 amino acids. CDR3 sequence: CASSFTAGLQETQYF. In nucleotides, the CDR3 is TGTGCCAGCAGCTTTACCGCGGGCCTCCAAGAGACCCAGTACTTC.

The chain uses TRBV18 and TRBJ1-2; D is ambiguous. CDR1 KGHSH and CDR2 LQKENI come from the germline V gene. The CDR3 sequence is 14 residues long. Trimming cost V 3 bases and J 1 base, with 9 bases left between them. In nucleotides, the CDR3 is TGTGCCAGCTCACCCGTCAAACTTAACTATGGCTACACCTTC. Amino acid sequence: CASSPVKLNYGYTF.

This clone has a single count. J is TRBJ1-1 and V is TRBV5-4; D ambiguous. Trimming shortened V by 4 bases and J by 1 base, and 11 bases separated the two germline ends. The germline V gene has CDR1 SGHNT and CDR2 YYREEE (reference sequence). This CDR3 region has 14 residues. DNA of the CDR3: TGTGCCAGCAGCGGTAGCGGACCGAACACTGAAGCTTTCTTT. Protein product: CASSGSGPNTEAFF.

The rearrangement uses TRBV5-1 and TRBJ2-7; tentatively, D is TRBD1 (6 bases). Trimming shortened V by 4 bases and J by 0 bases, and 17 bases separated the two germline ends. Germline V gene lookup returns CDR1 SGHRS and CDR2 YFSETQ. This CDR3 comprises 16 residues. This chain's CDR3 is CASSGALDRPSYEQYF. The CDR3 DNA sequence: TGCGCCAGCAGCGGAGCCCTCGACAGGCCCTCCTACGAGCAGTACTTC. The variable domain in full, completed from reference TRBV5-1 and TRBJ2-7, reads KAGVTQTPRYLIKTRGQQVTLSCSPISGHRSVSWYQQTPGQGLQFLFEYFSETQRNKGNFPGRFSGRQFSNSRSEMNVSTLELGDSALYLCASSGALDRPSYEQYFGPGTRLTVT.

This clone appeared once. The CDR3 region is CAISEDRSSGANVLTF. CDR3 bases: TGTGCCATCAGTGAGGACAGGAGCTCTGGGGCCAACGTCCTGACTTTC. V and J are TRBV10-3 and TRBJ2-6; D may be TRBD1 (6 bases). This CDR3 spans 16 amino acids. Germline CDR1 ENHRY, CDR2 SYGVKD. The V gene lost 2 bases and the J gene lost 0 bases, with 8 bases spanning the gap.

The V call is TRBV10-3, the J call TRBJ2-1; 7 bases fit TRBD2. CDR3 length: 15 amino acids. V was pared by 4 bases and J by 3 bases, with 6 bases of the junction left unmatched. Germline V gives CDR1 ENHRY, CDR2 SYGVKD. The CDR3 bases are TGTGCCATCAGTGCCCCGGGACTACTCTACAATGAGCAGTTCTTC. This sequence encodes CAISAPGLLYNEQFF.

The chain combines TRBV5-4 with TRBJ2-1; possible D gene TRBD1, 5 bases. The CDR3 is 15 amino acids. Trimming removed 2 bases at V and 2 bases at J, with 11 bases between. Germline V gene data show CDR1 as SGHNT and CDR2 as YYREEE (reference sequence). CDR3 amino acids: CASSFAGRTYNEQFF. CDR3 bases: TGTGCCAGCAGCTTTGCAGGGCGAACCTACAATGAGCAGTTCTTC.

CDR3 residues: CASSQETGDYGYTF. The CDR3 DNA reads TGTGCCAGCAGCCAAGAAACAGGGGACTATGGCTACACCTTC. The chain combines TRBV4-2 with TRBJ1-2; 7 nucleotides agree with TRBD1. Per the germline V gene, CDR1 is LGHNA and CDR2 is YNFKEQ. This CDR3 contains 14 residues. V lost 0 bases, J lost 3 bases, and 1 base stayed unmatched.

This clone has only a few counts. V is TRBV6-5 and J is TRBJ2-3; 8 bases line up with TRBD2. J gave up 2 bases and V 8 bases, and 6 bases lay outside the gene matches. Germline loops: CDR1 MNHEY, CDR2 SVGAGI. This CDR3 comprises 14 residues. Here the CDR3 reads CASGTSGDTDTQYF. CDR3 coding DNA: TGTGCCAGCGGAACTAGCGGAGACACAGATACGCAGTATTTT.

The chain has TRBV7-9 and TRBJ2-3; the match to TRBD2 covers 8 bases. This CDR3 spans 15 amino acids. Germline trimming cut 3 bases from V and 0 bases from J; bases unmatched to any gene: 2. The germline V gene has CDR1 SEHNR and CDR2 FQNEAQ (reference sequence). CDR3 sequence reads: CASSLSSGSTDTQYF. Written as DNA, the CDR3 is TGTGCCAGCAGCTTGTCTAGCGGGAGCACAGATACGCAGTATTTT.

The chain employs TRBV2 and TRBJ2-3; 8 bases align to TRBD2. Germline V CDR1 and CDR2: SNHLY, FYNNEI. Trimming at V came to 4 bases and at J to 2 bases, leaving 5 bases not matched to a gene. The CDR3 runs 15 residues. In DNA form, the CDR3 reads TGTGCCAGCAGTGGAAGCGGGAGACTCACAGATACGCAGTATTTT. Amino acids: CASSGSGRLTDTQYF.

This clone was detected only a few times. This rearrangement joins TRBV19 to TRBJ2-1, with TRBD2 identical over 10 bases. CDR1 and CDR2 (germline): LNHDA, SQIVND (reference sequence). V was pared by 5 bases and J by 8 bases, with 6 bases of the junction left unmatched. CDR3 length: 14 residues. The CDR3 nucleotides are TGTGCCAGTAGTCGAGCGGGAGGGCTGGATGAGCAGTTCTTC. Protein product: CASSRAGGLDEQFF. Combining the CDR3 with reference TRBV19 and TRBJ2-1 gives the whole variable domain DGGITQSPKYLFRKEGQNVTLSCEQNLNHDAMYWYRQDPGQGLRLIYYSQIVNDFQKGDIAEGYSVSREKKESFPLTVTSAQKNPTAFYLCASSRAGGLDEQFFGPGTRLTVL.

This chain links TRBV7-2 with TRBJ1-5, with 7 bases aligning to TRBD1. Unmatched junction bases numbered 3, after V lost 4 bases and J lost 6 bases. Germline V gives CDR1 SGHTA, CDR2 FQGNSA. The CDR3 totals 13 residues. CDR3 region: CASSSDRVQPQHF. CDR3 bases: TGTGCCAGCAGCTCTGACAGGGTTCAGCCCCAGCATTTT.

This clone has just a few counts. This chain links TRBV2 with TRBJ1-2; D is possibly TRBD1 (6 bases). Germline assignment: CDR1 SNHLY and CDR2 FYNNEI. The CDR3 loop spans 14 amino acids. The germline V and J ends were trimmed by 2 bases and 4 bases, with 11 bases remaining between them. CDR3 sequence (DNA): TGTGCCAGCAGTGAAAATGGACAGCTCTATGGCTACACCTTC. It codes for CASSENGQLYGYTF.

The rearrangement uses TRBV30 and TRBJ1-6; possible D gene TRBD1, 5 bases. CDR3 length: 14 residues. Deletions cut 3 bases from V and 9 bases from J, with 15 bases between. CDR1 is GTSNPN and CDR2 is SVGIG in the germline V gene (reference sequence). The CDR3 reads CAWRGRAAISPLHF. CDR3 DNA sequence: TGTGCCTGGAGGGGCAGGGCAGCTATTTCACCCCTCCACTTT.

This chain joins TRBV27 and TRBJ1-3; tentative D call: TRBD1 (6 bases). Trimming left V 8 bases short and J 2 bases short, with 16 bases between. The CDR3 totals 15 residues. The germline gives CDR1 MNHEY, CDR2 SMNVEV (reference sequence). CDR3 in amino acids: CASSQGWQTGNTIYF. For the CDR3, the DNA is TGTGCCAGCTCCCAGGGGTGGCAGACTGGAAACACCATATATTTT.

The chain has TRBV20-1 and TRBJ2-1; no definite D call. There are 11 residues in the CDR3. Germline V gene sequence: CDR1 DFQATT, CDR2 SNEGSKA (reference sequence). Trimming took off 2 bases at V and 4 bases at J, with 3 bases between the two ends. CDR3 loop: CSARPYNEQFF. The CDR3 nucleotides are TGCAGTGCTAGACCTTACAATGAGCAGTTCTTC.

This clone was seen a handful of times. The V call is TRBV3-1 (or the pseudogene TRBV3-2), the J call TRBJ1-1; 7 bases are a match to TRBD1. This CDR3 is built from 16 residues. V dropped 7 bases and J dropped 0; count of bases not matched to a gene: 11. Per the germline V gene, CDR1 is LGHDT and CDR2 is YNNKEL (reference sequence). The CDR3: CASTTGNGGMNTEAFF. The CDR3 DNA follows: TGTGCCAGCACGACAGGGAACGGCGGTATGAACACTGAAGCTTTCTTT.

The V gene is TRBV5-4, the J gene TRBJ2-3; the D gene is possibly TRBD2 (5 bases). This CDR3 has 15 amino acids. Looked up from germline, CDR1 is SGHNT and CDR2 is YYREEE (reference sequence). Trimming shortened V by 3 bases and J by 0 bases, and 11 bases separated the two germline ends. The CDR3 here is CASSSDWASTDTQYF. CDR3 in DNA: TGTGCCAGCAGCTCGGACTGGGCTAGCACAGATACGCAGTATTTT.

The chain links TRBV3-1 (or the pseudogene TRBV3-2) to TRBJ2-3, with 11 nucleotides matching TRBD2. Germline values: CDR1 LGHDT, CDR2 YNNKEL (reference sequence). V lost 5 bases, J lost 5 bases, and 6 bases stayed unmatched. This CDR3 spans 15 amino acids. CDR3 loop: CASSKLAGAGDTQYF. The DNA of the CDR3 is TGTGCCAGCAGCAAACTAGCGGGAGCGGGAGATACGCAGTATTTT.

CDR3 loop: CASSLTSGRPSYEQYF. CDR3 DNA sequence: TGTGCCAGCAGTTTGACTAGCGGGAGGCCTTCCTACGAGCAGTACTTC. The V and J genes are TRBV7-8 and TRBJ2-7, with 13 bases identical to TRBD2. Trimming removed 6 bases from V and 1 base from J; junction bases left unmatched: 6. This CDR3 has 16 amino acids. Germline values: CDR1 SGHVS, CDR2 FQNEAQ. Full variable domain (remainder filled in from reference TRBV7-8 and TRBJ2-7): GAGVSQSPRYKVAKRGQDVALRCDPISGHVSLFWYQQALGQGPEFLTYFQNEAQLDKSGLPSDRFFAERPEGSVSTLKIQRTQQEDSAVYLCASSLTSGRPSYEQYFGPGTRLTVT.

The chain combines TRBV11-2 with TRBJ2-5; 12 positions match TRBD1. This CDR3 has 15 amino acids. With V trimmed by 4 bases and J by 5 bases, 5 bases remained unmatched. Germline V lookup: CDR1 SGHAT, CDR2 FQNNGV. CDR3 sequence reads: CASSYSGTGGETQYF. CDR3 bases: TGTGCCAGCAGCTATTCCGGGACAGGGGGCGAGACCCAGTACTTC.

CDR3 sequence: CASKKREGGTDTQYF. The CDR3 DNA reads as TGTGCCAGCAAGAAGCGGGAGGGAGGGACAGATACGCAGTATTTT. V usage is TRBV18 and J usage is TRBJ2-3; 10 nucleotides match TRBD2. Germline V gives CDR1 KGHSH, CDR2 LQKENI. The CDR3 runs 15 residues. Trimming at V came to 8 bases and at J to 3 bases, leaving 8 bases not matched to a gene.

The J gene is TRBJ1-1, the V gene TRBV3-1 (or the pseudogene TRBV3-2); D ambiguous. The CDR3 totals 14 residues. Germline values: CDR1 LGHDT, CDR2 YNNKEL (reference sequence). V was trimmed by 2 bases and J by 1 base, leaving 8 bases between them. CDR3 protein: CASSQWSGNTEAFF. The DNA of the CDR3 is TGTGCCAGCAGCCAATGGTCCGGGAACACTGAAGCTTTCTTT.

The rearrangement links TRBV7-9 to TRBJ1-3, with D possibly being TRBD1 (5 bases). V lost 2 bases and J lost 0, with 5 bases in between. The CDR3 loop spans 14 amino acids. The germline gives CDR1 SEHNR, CDR2 FQNEAQ (reference sequence). CDR3 DNA: TGTGCCAGCAGCTTACAGGGCTCTGGAAACACCATATATTTT. Protein: CASSLQGSGNTIYF.

The chain links TRBV30 to TRBJ1-2; D perhaps matches TRBD1 (6 bases). The germline CDR1 and CDR2 sequences are GTSNPN and SVGIG (reference sequence). The CDR3 runs 13 residues. The CDR3 sequence is CVAGAVANYGYTF. CDR3 bases: TGTGTCGCAGGGGCCGTAGCTAACTATGGCTACACCTTC.

J is TRBJ1-1 and V is TRBV5-1, with 10 bases fitting TRBD1. In germline, CDR1 is SGHRS, CDR2 YFSETQ. Trimming removed 3 bases from V and 6 bases from J; junction bases left unmatched: 2. The CDR3 is 13 amino acids. CDR3 nucleotide sequence: TGCGCCAGCAGCTGGGGGACAGGGGCTGAAGCTTTCTTT. Protein product: CASSWGTGAEAFF.

The V call is TRBV3-1 (or the pseudogene TRBV3-2), the J call TRBJ2-2; unclear D gene. Germline-derived CDR1 and CDR2 are LGHDT and YNNKEL (reference sequence). The CDR3 contains 13 residues. V lost 2 bases, J lost 4 bases, and 5 bases lay in between. The CDR3, as DNA: TGTGCCAGCAGCCAATGGAGCACCGGGGAGCTGTTTTTT. It translates to CASSQWSTGELFF.

The rearrangement joins TRBV10-2 to TRBJ1-2, with D perhaps matching TRBD1 (6 bases). Germline-derived CDR1 and CDR2 are WSHSY and SAAADI. CDR3 length: 12 amino acids. V was trimmed by 3 bases and J by 6 bases, leaving 8 bases between them. The CDR3 here is CASSEGGDGYTF. CDR3 in DNA: TGCGCCAGCAGTGAAGGGGGTGATGGCTACACCTTC.